Below are 23 T cell receptor beta chains sequenced from a single sample in a study of blood T cell repertoires in COVID-19. TCRdb's copy holds only in-frame clones and misses some; the assay was immunoSEQ multiplex PCR. The sample yields 100,000 to 150,000 clones, about four fifths seen once. Sequencing was performed on peripheral blood. The receptors here all came from a woman older than 75 with acute or convalescent COVID-19.

The table lists this clone with a count of one. V usage is TRBV5-1 and J usage is TRBJ1-6; D remains unclear. The CDR3 loop spans 16 amino acids. Trimming removed 0 bases at V and 0 bases at J, with 7 bases between. Germline CDR1 and CDR2: SGHRS and YFSETQ. The DNA of the CDR3 is TGCGCCAGCAGCTTGGGATCTAGCTCCTATAATTCACCCCTCCACTTT. It translates to CASSLGSSSYNSPLHF.

The rearrangement links TRBV5-6 to TRBJ2-1; tentative D call: TRBD2 (6 bases). The V gene lost 3 bases and the J gene lost 3 bases, with 25 bases spanning the gap. CDR1 and CDR2 from the germline V gene are SGHDT and YYEEEE. The CDR3 is 19 amino acids. The CDR3 DNA sequence: TGTGCCAGCAGCTCGTATCGCAATGGGGCGGGGCTCTTCTACAATGAGCAGTTCTTC. It encodes CASSSYRNGAGLFYNEQFF.

This clone appeared a few times. The chain combines TRBV12-5 with TRBJ1-2; 7 nucleotides line up with TRBD1. The CDR3 sequence is 16 residues long. With V trimmed by 4 bases and J by 4 bases, 12 bases remained unmatched. The germline CDR1 and CDR2 sequences are LGHNT and FRNRAP. CDR3 nucleotides: TGTGCTAGTGGTTCATACAGGGGACGAGGTATCTATGGCTACACCTTC. This codes for CASGSYRGRGIYGYTF.

The V gene is TRBV5-4, the J gene TRBJ2-1; 8 nucleotides match TRBD2. Germline loops: CDR1 SGHNT, CDR2 YYREEE (reference sequence). The V and J ends lost 4 bases and 6 bases, in that order; junction bases with no gene match: 12. The CDR3 contains 16 residues. The chain's CDR3 is CASSLGLAPTGNEQFF. The CDR3 bases are TGTGCCAGCAGCCTCGGACTAGCCCCTACCGGCAATGAGCAGTTCTTC.

The chain employs TRBV21-1 and TRBJ2-1; the table's D call, TRBD2, has no DNA check behind it. TRBV21-1 constitutes a pseudogene. The CDR3 covers 17 residues. CDR3 coding DNA: TGTGCCAGCAGCAAGAATCGGACTAGCGGGAGTACGTGTGAGCAGTTCTTC. It specifies CASSKNRTSGSTCEQFF.

The chain carries TRBV18 and TRBJ2-7; maybe TRBD2 (7 bases). CDR1 and CDR2 from the germline V gene are KGHSH and LQKENI. V lost 3 bases, J lost 3 bases, and 15 bases lay in between. The CDR3 sequence is 15 residues long. The CDR3 coding sequence is TGTGCCAGCTCACCGTTGGGGGGGGGCTTCTACGAGCAGTACTTC. Translating gives CASSPLGGGFYEQYF. Complete variable domain (other parts from reference TRBV18 and TRBJ2-7): NAGVMQNPRHLVRRRGQEARLRCSPMKGHSHVYWYRQLPEEGLKFMVYLQKENIIDESGMPKERFSAEFPKEGPSILRIQQVVRGDSAAYFCASSPLGGGFYEQYFGPGTRLTVT.

The chain couples TRBV18 to TRBJ2-1; possible D gene TRBD2, 6 bases. V was clipped by 6 bases and J by 6 bases, with 18 bases between them. Per germline, CDR1 KGHSH and CDR2 LQKENI. This CDR3 is built from 15 residues. Written as DNA, the CDR3 is TGTGCCAGCTCCAGACCGGGCGGGGCCTTCAATGAGCAGTTCTTC. This codes for CASSRPGGAFNEQFF.

Details on this clone: A junction boundary mismatches the germline segment, possibly from a read error. The rearrangement joins TRBV7-7 to TRBJ1-1; no definite D call. Germline CDR1 is SSHAT and CDR2 is FNYEAQ (reference sequence). This CDR3 has 18 residues. CDR3 amino acids: CASSLGLGGLEMNTEAFF. In nucleotides, the CDR3 is TGTGCTAGCAGCTTAGGTTTGGGAGGGTTGGAGATGAACACTGAAGCTTTCTTT.

This chain joins TRBV10-3 and TRBJ2-1; TRBD1 matches at 9 bases. Germline CDR1 reads ENHRY; CDR2 reads SYGVKD. The CDR3 sequence is 15 residues long. With V trimmed by 0 bases and J by 6 bases, 3 bases remained unmatched. The CDR3 here is CAISESQDRGNEQFF. The CDR3 nucleotides read TGTGCCATCAGTGAGTCCCAGGACAGGGGCAATGAGCAGTTCTTC.

The chain uses TRBV7-6 and TRBJ2-7; 9 bases match TRBD2. There are 18 residues in the CDR3. The junction had 14 bases not matched to a gene; V was cut back by 5 bases and J by 0 bases. CDR1 and CDR2 (germline): SGHVS, FNYEAQ. CDR3 loop: CASSHRGGRAATSYEQYF. The CDR3, as DNA: TGTGCCAGCAGCCACAGGGGCGGGAGGGCTGCGACCTCCTACGAGCAGTACTTC.

This clone was recorded only once. V and J are TRBV4-3 and TRBJ2-1; 13 nucleotides agree with TRBD2. Germline CDR1 LGHNA, CDR2 YSLEER. V was clipped by 3 bases and J by 6 bases; unmatched bases: 5. The CDR3 spans 16 residues. The CDR3 DNA sequence: TGCGCCAGCAGCCACCGGACTAGCGGGAGAATCAATGAGCAGTTCTTC. It specifies CASSHRTSGRINEQFF.

The V call is TRBV7-6, the J call TRBJ2-7; 9 nucleotides match TRBD1. J was trimmed by 3 bases and V by 1 base; bases with no gene match: 7. The CDR3 extends over 16 amino acids. From germline, CDR1 is SGHVS and CDR2 FNYEAQ. The DNA of the CDR3 is TGTGCCAGCAGCTTAGGTTCCGGGACAGGGCTCTACGAGCAGTACTTC. Protein: CASSLGSGTGLYEQYF.

The rearrangement joins TRBV4-1 to TRBJ1-6; D is perhaps TRBD1 (6 bases). The CDR3 runs to 18 residues. CDR1 is MGHRA, CDR2 YSYEKL, per germline. V was trimmed by 3 bases and J by 3 bases, leaving 18 bases between them. Written as DNA, the CDR3 is TGCGCCAGCAGCCAGTGGGCCGTAAGGGGGAACTATAATTCACCCCTCCACTTT. It encodes CASSQWAVRGNYNSPLHF.

This clone has a handful of counts. The chain is built from TRBV23-1 and TRBJ2-6; 8 nucleotides align to TRBD1. TRBV23-1 is noted as an ORF with a role that remains uncertain. The CDR3 is 19 residues long. The V gene end was trimmed by 0 bases and the J gene end by 0 bases; junction bases not matched to a gene: 7. The DNA for the CDR3 is TGCGCCAGCAGTCAATCGTACAGGGGGTACGTCTCTGGGGCCAACGTCCTGACTTTC. As protein: CASSQSYRGYVSGANVLTF.

The rearrangement joins TRBV14 to TRBJ2-1; the match to TRBD1 covers 9 bases. The V gene's germline CDR1 is SGHDN and CDR2 FVKESK. The CDR3 has 15 amino acids. V dropped 4 bases and J dropped 9; count of bases not matched to a gene: 10. CDR3: CASSPSQGAHGEQFF. The CDR3 DNA is TGTGCCAGCAGCCCATCACAGGGGGCCCACGGTGAGCAGTTCTTC.

This chain joins TRBV9 and TRBJ1-3; D might be TRBD1 (5 bases). V was cut by 1 base and J by 6 bases, with 11 bases left in between. The CDR3 runs to 14 residues. Germline CDR1 SGDLS, CDR2 YYNGEE. The CDR3 is CASSVQTAPNTIYF. The CDR3 bases are TGTGCCAGCAGCGTACAGACAGCCCCAAACACCATATATTTT.

The rearrangement links TRBV24-1 to TRBJ2-2; perhaps TRBD2 as D (5 bases). Germline lookup yields CDR1 KGHDR and CDR2 SFDVKD. This CDR3 spans 14 amino acids. With 5 bases removed from V and 4 bases from J, the gap between germline ends came to 10 bases. This CDR3 is CATSGLGGTGELFF. DNA for the CDR3: TGTGCCACCAGTGGGCTAGGAGGCACCGGGGAGCTGTTTTTT.

The V and J genes are TRBV12-5 and TRBJ2-7; 10 bases fit TRBD2. The CDR3 consists of 17 residues. V gave up 0 bases and J gave up 0 bases; unmatched junction bases: 5. Germline CDR1 LGHNT, CDR2 FRNRAP. The CDR3 sequence is CASGLVLGLANSYEQYF. As DNA, the CDR3 is TGTGCTAGTGGTTTGGTTCTGGGACTAGCGAACTCCTACGAGCAGTACTTC.

The chain combines TRBV7-2 with TRBJ2-1; 12 nucleotides agree with TRBD2. This CDR3 region has 18 residues. CDR1 and CDR2 from the germline V gene are SGHTA and FQGNSA. J was trimmed by 6 bases and V by 0 bases; bases with no gene match: 9. The CDR3 DNA reads as TGTGCCAGCAGCTTAGCTCCTCTAGCGGGGGGGCCTTTCAATGAGCAGTTCTTC. The encoded protein is CASSLAPLAGGPFNEQFF.

V and J are TRBV7-9 and TRBJ2-7, with D tentatively TRBD1 (5 bases). The V end lost 0 bases, the J end lost 5 bases, and 17 bases lay between the germline ends. Germline CDR1 and CDR2: SEHNR and FQNEAQ (reference sequence). The CDR3 spans 16 residues. The CDR3 sequence: CASSLALAGYFDEQYF. CDR3 nucleotides: TGTGCCAGCAGCTTAGCGTTAGCAGGGTATTTCGACGAGCAGTACTTC.

The chain recombines TRBV29-1 with TRBJ1-4, with D unresolved. Trimming pared 4 bases from V and 4 bases from J, leaving 10 bases between. There are 13 residues in the CDR3. The germline V gene has CDR1 SQVTM and CDR2 ANQGSEA. CDR3 sequence (DNA): TGCAGCGTTGGAGCCTTAAATAATGAAAAACTGTTTTTT. Translated: CSVGALNNEKLFF.

This rearrangement joins TRBV19 to TRBJ1-2; 9 bases align to TRBD1. V was clipped by 6 bases and J by 2 bases; unmatched bases: 7. The CDR3 is 15 amino acids. Looked up from germline, CDR1 is LNHDA and CDR2 is SQIVND (reference sequence). This chain's CDR3 is CASRDRGSENYGYTF. DNA of the CDR3: TGTGCCAGTAGGGACAGGGGAAGCGAAAACTATGGCTACACCTTC.

This chain uses TRBV18 with TRBJ1-1, with TRBD1 identical over 8 bases. The CDR3 loop spans 16 amino acids. The germline gives CDR1 KGHSH, CDR2 LQKENI. After removal of 4 bases from V and 1 base from J, the junction contained 8 bases not matched to a gene. CDR3 residues: CASSRTLGQGNTEAFF. The DNA of the CDR3 is TGTGCCAGCTCACGAACACTCGGACAGGGGAACACTGAAGCTTTCTTT.